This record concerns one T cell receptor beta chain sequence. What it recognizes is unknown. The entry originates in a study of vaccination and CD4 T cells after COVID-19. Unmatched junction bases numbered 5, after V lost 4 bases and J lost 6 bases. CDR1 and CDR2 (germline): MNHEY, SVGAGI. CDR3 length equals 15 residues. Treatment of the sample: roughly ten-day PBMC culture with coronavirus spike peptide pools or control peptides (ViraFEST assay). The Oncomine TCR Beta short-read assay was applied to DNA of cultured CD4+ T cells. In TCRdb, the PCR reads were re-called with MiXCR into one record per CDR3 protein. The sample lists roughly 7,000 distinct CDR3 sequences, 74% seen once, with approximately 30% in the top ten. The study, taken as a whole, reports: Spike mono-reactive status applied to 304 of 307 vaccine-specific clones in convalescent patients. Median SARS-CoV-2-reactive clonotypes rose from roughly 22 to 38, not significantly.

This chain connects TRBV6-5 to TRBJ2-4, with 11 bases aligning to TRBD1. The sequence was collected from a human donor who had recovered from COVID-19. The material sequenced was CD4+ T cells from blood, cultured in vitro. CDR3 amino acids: CASSSGQGVVNIQYF. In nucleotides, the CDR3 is TGTGCCAGCAGTTCGGGACAGGGGGTGGTAAACATTCAGTACTTC.